A selection of T cell receptor beta chains follows, all from one sample in a study of blood T cell dynamics during melanoma immunotherapy. The assay was immunoSEQ multiplex PCR, and TCRdb's table has in-frame clones only and misses some. The sample carries about 14,000 clones, 70% to 90% recorded once. This specimen consisted of blood, obtained from a patient treated with checkpoint blockade. The origin of the receptors is a human donor with melanoma. CDR3s include the opening cysteine and the closing phenylalanine or tryptophan. Each record gives: D gene, V gene, clone size, J gene, CDR3 protein, CDR3 DNA. D genes are given only for firm matches. Size is stated for part of the rows, as once, few or many counts, or as a class when the clone is expanded.

>-|TRBV19|-|TRBJ2-6
CASSGTGANVLTF
TGTGCCAGTAGTGGTACTGGGGCCAACGTCCTGACTTTC
>-|TRBV7-2|-|TRBJ1-1
CASSTQGGYAEAFF
TGTGCCAGCAGCACTCAAGGGGGGTACGCTGAAGCTTTCTTT
>TRBD1|TRBV14|-|TRBJ1-4
CASSTWTGGAGGEKLFF
TGTGCCAGCAGCACCTGGACAGGGGGTGCCGGAGGTGAAAAACTGTTTTTT
>TRBD1|TRBV15|-|TRBJ2-6
CATSRFRDSQSGANVLTF
TGTGCCACCAGCAGGTTCCGGGACAGCCAATCTGGGGCCAACGTCCTGACTTTC
>-|TRBV27|-|TRBJ2-3
CASSLFRPGLSTDTQYF
TGTGCCAGCAGTTTATTCCGGCCGGGGTTAAGCACAGATACGCAGTATTTT
>TRBD1|TRBV7-9|-|TRBJ1-2
CASSPGTADYGYTF
TGTGCCAGCAGCCCAGGGACAGCCGACTATGGCTACACCTTC
>-|TRBV6-6|-|TRBJ2-2
CAISGRRTGELFF
TGTGCCATATCAGGGCGTCGGACCGGGGAGCTGTTTTTT
>-|TRBV6-6|-|TRBJ2-2
CAISESPGGRGELFF
TGTGCCATCAGTGAGTCCCCTGGAGGTCGCGGGGAGCTGTTTTTT
>-|TRBV5-4|-|TRBJ1-2
CASTQGGINYGYTF
TGTGCCAGCACCCAGGGAGGGATCAACTATGGCTACACCTTC
>-|TRBV19|-|TRBJ2-1
CASKGDSYNEQFF
TGTGCCAGTAAAGGTGACTCCTACAATGAGCAGTTCTTC
>TRBD2|TRBV4-3|-|TRBJ2-5
CASSPGLAGGQETQYF
TGCGCCAGCAGCCCCGGACTAGCGGGGGGGCAAGAGACCCAGTACTTC
>-|TRBV5-6|-|TRBJ1-2
CASSPRRKRDYGYTF
TGTGCCAGCAGCCCGAGGAGAAAGAGGGACTATGGCTACACCTTC
>-|TRBV5-4|-|TRBJ2-5
CASSLGGLQETQYF
TGTGCCAGCAGCTTGGGAGGATTACAAGAGACCCAGTACTTC
>-|TRBV18|-|TRBJ2-2
CASSLGSVNTGELFF
TGTGCCAGCTCACTAGGGTCCGTGAACACCGGGGAGCTGTTTTTT
>-|TRBV7-2|-|TRBJ1-6
CASSYGTRVSPLHF
TGTGCCAGCAGTTACGGGACGAGGGTATCACCCCTCCACTTT
>-|TRBV10-2|-|TRBJ1-4
CASSESEGANEKLFF
TGCGCCAGCAGTGAGTCTGAGGGGGCTAATGAAAAACTGTTTTTT
>-|TRBV4-1|-|TRBJ2-2
CASSQGRDIPGELFF
TGCGCCAGCAGCCAAGGAAGGGACATCCCCGGGGAGCTGTTTTTT
>-|TRBV4-3|-|TRBJ1-2
CASSQRGIANYGYTF
TGCGCCAGCAGCCAGAGGGGCATTGCTAACTATGGCTACACCTTC
>-|TRBV5-1|-|TRBJ1-6
CASSFGAGSSYNSPLHF
TGCGCCAGCAGCTTTGGGGCGGGAAGCTCCTATAATTCACCCCTCCACTTT
>-|TRBV2|-|TRBJ1-4
CASSSGGLTNEKLFF
TGTGCCAGCAGTTCCGGGGGGTTGACTAATGAAAAACTGTTTTTT
>TRBD1|TRBV7-2|-|TRBJ2-2
CASSYGTANTGELFF
TGTGCCAGCAGCTACGGGACAGCAAACACCGGGGAGCTGTTTTTT
>TRBD1|TRBV7-2|-|TRBJ1-4
CASSRSGRGVEKLFF
TGTGCCAGCAGCCGATCGGGCAGGGGGGTCGAAAAACTGTTTTTT
>-|TRBV15|-|TRBJ2-3
CATKEGGTDTQYF
TGTGCCACCAAAGAGGGGGGGACAGATACGCAGTATTTT
>-|TRBV7-2|few|TRBJ1-1
CASSRGVSSTEAFF
TGTGCCAGCAGCCGCGGGGTTAGTTCCACTGAAGCTTTCTTT
>-|TRBV9|once|TRBJ2-3
CASSETSIGGADTQYF
TGTGCCAGCAGCGAGACCTCAATAGGAGGCGCAGATACGCAGTATTTT
>-|TRBV5-5|-|TRBJ1-2
CASSIASSNYGYTF
TGTGCCAGCAGCATAGCCTCTTCTAACTATGGCTACACCTTC
>TRBD1|TRBV5-5|-|TRBJ1-6
CASSSGTGGRNNSPLHF
TGTGCCAGCAGCTCTGGGACAGGGGGCCGGAATAATTCACCCCTCCACTTT
>-|TRBV2|-|TRBJ1-4
CASSDFLDEKLFF
TGTGCCAGCAGTGACTTTCTCGACGAAAAACTGTTTTTT
>-|TRBV20-1|-|TRBJ2-5
CSARQGETQYF
TGCAGTGCTAGACAGGGAGAGACCCAGTACTTC
>TRBD1|TRBV6-6|once|TRBJ1-6
CASRLDRANSPLHF
TGTGCCAGCAGGCTGGACAGGGCGAATTCACCCCTCCACTTT
>TRBD1|TRBV6-1|-|TRBJ2-7
CASRRGTGSYEQYF
TGTGCCAGCAGGAGAGGGACAGGATCCTACGAGCAGTACTTC
>-|TRBV7-2|-|TRBJ1-1
CASSLPGQMNTEAFF
TGTGCCAGCAGCTTGCCCGGACAGATGAACACTGAAGCTTTCTTT
>TRBD2|TRBV7-3|-|TRBJ2-3
CASSLGRGSGVDTQYF
TGTGCCAGCAGCTTAGGGAGGGGAAGTGGGGTAGATACGCAGTATTTT
>-|TRBV7-2|few|TRBJ2-7
CASSLGHISYEQYF
TGTGCCAGCAGCTTGGGACACATAAGCTACGAGCAGTACTTC
>-|TRBV7-9|-|TRBJ2-1
CASSLGARTVTYNEQFF
TGTGCCAGCAGCTTAGGAGCCCGGACAGTCACCTACAATGAGCAGTTCTTC
>-|TRBV4-3|-|TRBJ1-2
CASSQAFSGDGYTF
TGCGCCAGCAGCCAAGCGTTCTCAGGGGATGGCTACACCTTC
>TRBD1|TRBV4-3|-|TRBJ2-2
CASSQGQGAGTGELFF
TGCGCCAGCAGCCAAGGACAGGGGGCGGGCACCGGGGAGCTGTTTTTT
>-|TRBV5-5|-|TRBJ1-6
CATGTGNSPLHF
TGTGCCACGGGAACCGGGAATTCACCCCTCCACTTT